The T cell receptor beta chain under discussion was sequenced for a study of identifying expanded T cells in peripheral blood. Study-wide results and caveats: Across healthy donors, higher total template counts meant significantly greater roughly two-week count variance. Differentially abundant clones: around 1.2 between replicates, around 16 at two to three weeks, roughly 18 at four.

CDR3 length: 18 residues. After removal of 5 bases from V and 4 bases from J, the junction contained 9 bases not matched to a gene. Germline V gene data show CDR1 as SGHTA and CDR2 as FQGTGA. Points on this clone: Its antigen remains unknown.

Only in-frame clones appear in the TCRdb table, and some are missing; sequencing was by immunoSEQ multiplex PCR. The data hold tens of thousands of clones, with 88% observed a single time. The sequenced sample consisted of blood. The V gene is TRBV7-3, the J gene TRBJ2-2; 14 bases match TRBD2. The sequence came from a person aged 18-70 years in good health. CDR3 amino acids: CASSPRLAGGQGTGELFF. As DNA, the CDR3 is TGTGCCAGCAGCCCCCGACTAGCGGGGGGGCAAGGCACCGGGGAGCTGTTTTTT.